The source of this T cell receptor (beta chain) is a study of vaccination and CD4 T cells after COVID-19. Cultured CD4+ T-cell DNA underwent Oncomine TCR Beta short-read sequencing. TCRdb used MiXCR to reprocess the PCR reads, holding one entry per CDR3 protein. The sample includes 15,000 or so distinct CDR3 sequences, about 36% of them seen just once. A few counts support this clonotype. The target antigen is unknown. Treatment described: roughly 10-day PBMC culture with coronavirus spike peptide pools or control peptides (ViraFEST assay). Looked up from germline, CDR1 is DFQATT and CDR2 is SNEGSKA (reference sequence). The length of the CDR3 is 14 residues. V was cut by 2 bases and J by 5 bases, with 13 bases left in between.

The chain uses TRBV20-1 and TRBJ1-3; tentative D call: TRBD1 (5 bases). This TCR was sampled from a human donor with COVID-19. The specimen sequenced was cultured CD4+ T cells from blood. CDR3 residues: CSARTRGPRNTIYF. The CDR3 DNA reads TGCAGTGCTAGAACGCGGGGCCCTAGAAACACCATATATTTT.